One and the same sample provided the 7 T cell receptor beta chains below, sequenced in a study of beta chain features in type 1 diabetes. Reverse transcribing all isolated RNA meant expressed TCRB transcripts were sequenced. Profiling relied on immunoSEQ multiplex PCR, and the TCRdb table lists in-frame clones only, not all of them. The profile shows under 400,000 clones, 10% to 15% of them singletons. The sample taken for sequencing was naive CD4+ T cells from blood. These receptors were taken from a man younger than 30 in good health.

This clone was counted only a few times. The V gene is TRBV30, the J gene TRBJ1-5, with 7 bases lining up with TRBD1. The CDR3 length is 13 residues. Germline CDR1 GTSNPN, CDR2 SVGIG (reference sequence). The J segment lost 3 bases and the V segment lost 7 bases, leaving 6 bases of the junction unmatched. CDR3 residues: CASGGTNNQPQHF. CDR3 sequence (DNA): TGTGCCTCAGGGGGGACCAACAATCAGCCCCAGCATTTT.

CDR3 loop: CASSQIHGQSSYEQYF. CDR3 DNA sequence: TGCGCCAGCAGCCAGATTCACGGACAGAGCTCCTACGAGCAGTACTTC. The rearrangement links TRBV4-1 to TRBJ2-7; possible D gene TRBD1, 6 bases. This CDR3 has 16 amino acids. V lost 3 bases and J lost 0, with 15 bases in between. Per germline, CDR1 MGHRA and CDR2 YSYEKL.

This clone was seen a handful of times. The chain has TRBV5-1 and TRBJ2-7, with D possibly matching TRBD1 (6 bases). This CDR3 is 15 amino acids long. The ends were cut back, 3 bases at V and 7 bases at J, with 20 bases in the middle. The V gene's germline CDR1 is SGHRS and CDR2 YFSETQ. This CDR3 reads CASSSRTERTGEQYF. The CDR3, as DNA: TGCGCCAGCAGCTCCAGGACAGAACGAACCGGGGAGCAGTACTTC.

This clone was counted between two and nine times. V and J are TRBV30 and TRBJ1-4; D gene unclear. The germline V gene has CDR1 GTSNPN and CDR2 SVGIG (reference sequence). This CDR3 has 15 residues. Trimming shortened V by 0 bases and J by 6 bases, and 14 bases separated the two germline ends. CDR3 in amino acids: CAWSVPAKLDEKLFF. As DNA, the CDR3 is TGTGCCTGGAGTGTCCCAGCGAAGCTCGATGAAAAACTGTTTTTT.

The chain uses TRBV6-1 and TRBJ2-1, with D maybe TRBD1 (5 bases). V lost 5 bases, J lost 10 bases, and 12 bases lay in between. The CDR3 covers 12 residues. The germline CDR1 and CDR2 sequences are MNHNS and SASEGT. CDR3 DNA: TGTGCCAGCAGTAGGGGTCTGGGAGAGCAGTTCTTC. Translation gives CASSRGLGEQFF.

The chain joins TRBV7-6 to TRBJ2-2; TRBD2 might be the D (5 bases). V lost 5 bases, J lost 0 bases, and 10 bases lay in between. Germline lookup yields CDR1 SGHVS and CDR2 FNYEAQ. The CDR3 loop spans 15 amino acids. CDR3 sequence: CASSNRDPNTGELFF. The CDR3, as DNA: TGTGCCAGCAGCAACCGGGATCCGAACACCGGGGAGCTGTTTTTT.

This rearrangement joins TRBV6-1 to TRBJ1-2, with a weak D call TRBD1 (5 bases). The germline V and J ends were trimmed by 4 bases and 8 bases, with 20 bases remaining between them. CDR1 is MNHNS and CDR2 is SASEGT in the germline V gene. The CDR3 loop spans 15 amino acids. The CDR3 loop reads CASSVGTAFQGGYTF. The DNA for the CDR3 is TGTGCCAGCAGTGTGGGTACGGCCTTCCAGGGAGGCTACACCTTC.